This T cell receptor beta chain was identified during a study of blood T cell repertoires in COVID-19. In the study overall: The analysed material was cDNA or gDNA that came from T cells, B-cell-depleted T cells, or PBMCs.

Study processing details: How many nucleated cells were present was estimated from reference gene primer amplification. The method was immunoSEQ multiplex PCR; TCRdb's version includes in-frame clones alone and lacks a portion of them. V, J and clone size were drawn from that table, and D and trimming were deduced from the DNA. The data show roughly 160,000 clones, roughly 90% seen once. This CDR3 has 15 residues. Germline V gene data show CDR1 as SGHRS and CDR2 as YFSETQ. V dropped 4 bases and J dropped 2; count of bases not matched to a gene: 7. Sequenced input: peripheral blood. This chain connects TRBV5-1 to TRBJ2-7; 9 nucleotides align to TRBD1. The clonotype was recovered from a man younger than 35 with acute or convalescent COVID-19. CDR3: CASSLGQGITYEQYF. In DNA form, the CDR3 reads TGCGCCAGCAGCCTGGGACAGGGAATAACCTACGAGCAGTACTTC. Complete variable domain (other parts from reference TRBV5-1 and TRBJ2-7): KAGVTQTPRYLIKTRGQQVTLSCSPISGHRSVSWYQQTPGQGLQFLFEYFSETQRNKGNFPGRFSGRQFSNSRSEMNVSTLELGDSALYLCASSLGQGITYEQYFGPGTRLTVT.